This TCR beta chain was observed in a study of blood T cell repertoires in COVID-19. The CDR3 loop spans 14 amino acids. Germline CDR1 reads KGHSH; CDR2 reads LQKENI. With 3 bases clipped from V and 2 bases from J, the junction kept 1 base outside the gene matches. Measured with immunoSEQ multiplex PCR; TCRdb has only the in-frame clones, and not every one. The table shows around 330,000 clones, with about 92% occurring only once. In Cohort 3, a recovered donor had either two negative PCRs, clearance, or symptom resolution. This rearrangement joins TRBV18 to TRBJ1-2, with 9 bases that match TRBD1. This receptor was identified in a man in his sixties who had recovered from COVID-19. The sequenced sample consisted of PBMCs or T cells enriched from blood (not recorded which). CDR3 in amino acids: CASSPGTGNYGYTF. DNA of the CDR3: TGTGCCAGCTCACCCGGGACAGGGAACTATGGCTACACCTTC.